The 17 T cell receptor beta chains given below trace back to one sample, sequenced in a study of identical twins. One entry per CDR3 protein, called by TCRdb with MiXCR from the 5' RACE reads. Here the sample spans 500,000 to 600,000 distinct CDR3 sequences, roughly a fifth being singletons. This same sample was also taken into another study, of T cells expressing NK-cell markers.

Specimen: CD4+ T cells sorted from blood. Receptors were obtained from a woman aged 18-29 years in good health.

The gene calls are TRBV12-3 or TRBV12-4 and TRBJ1-4, with D tentatively TRBD1 (5 bases). V was shortened by 8 bases and J by 3 bases, with 13 bases between the two germline ends. This CDR3 region has 14 residues. The CDR3 sequence: CASAQGLSNEKLFF. Written as DNA, the CDR3 is TGTGCCAGCGCCCAGGGTTTATCTAATGAAAAACTGTTTTTT.

The table lists this clonotype with a few counts. This chain uses TRBV12-3 or TRBV12-4 with TRBJ1-5; a weak D match, TRBD1 (6 bases). The CDR3 sequence is 14 residues long. V was pared by 5 bases and J by 3 bases, with 11 bases between. CDR3 in amino acids: CASSLRGPNQPQHF. The CDR3 region has the DNA TGTGCCAGCAGTCTCAGGGGACCCAATCAGCCCCAGCATTTT.

The CDR3 loop is CASSETSGRARQFF. The CDR3 DNA is TGTGCCAGCAGCGAGACTAGCGGGAGGGCCAGGCAGTTCTTC. The chain links TRBV2 to TRBJ2-1, with 14 bases aligning to TRBD2. Germline loops: CDR1 SNHLY, CDR2 FYNNEI. The length of the CDR3 is 14 residues. Losses at the gene ends were 6 bases for V and 12 bases for J; bases not matched to a gene: 7.

At least ten counts were recorded for this clonotype. The gene calls are TRBV29-1 and TRBJ1-4, with TRBD1 as a possible D gene (6 bases). Germline-derived CDR1 and CDR2 are SQVTM and ANQGSEA. The CDR3 loop spans 14 amino acids. V was pared by 6 bases and J by 4 bases, with 15 bases between. CDR3 DNA: TGCAGCGTCGACCTACAGGGACGTAATGAAAAACTGTTTTTT. It yields the protein CSVDLQGRNEKLFF.

There are a few counts of this clonotype. This chain links TRBV20-1 with TRBJ2-1, with 9 bases identical to TRBD2. CDR3 length: 15 residues. Germline V lookup: CDR1 DFQATT, CDR2 SNEGSKA (reference sequence). V lost 3 bases, J lost 6 bases, and 9 bases stayed unmatched. CDR3 residues: CSARPRGGAGNEQFF. In DNA, the CDR3 is TGCAGTGCTAGGCCGCGGGGGGGAGCGGGCAATGAGCAGTTCTTC.

V gene TRBV10-3 combines with J gene TRBJ2-3, with 8 bases identical to TRBD2. The junction had 13 bases not matched to a gene; V was cut back by 4 bases and J by 4 bases. Germline loops: CDR1 ENHRY, CDR2 SYGVKD. This CDR3 contains 17 residues. DNA for the CDR3: TGTGCCATCAGTGGCCGGGGTGGAGCGGGAGTAGCAGATACGCAGTATTTT. Amino acid sequence: CAISGRGGAGVADTQYF.

The rearrangement uses TRBV7-3 and TRBJ2-1; D remains unclear. There are 15 residues in the CDR3. Trimming removed 4 bases from V and 0 bases from J, with 10 bases in between. Germline V CDR1 and CDR2: SGHTA, FQGTGA. The CDR3 protein is CASSSEPSSYNEQFF. CDR3 DNA: TGTGCCAGCAGCTCGGAACCGAGCTCCTACAATGAGCAGTTCTTC.

This clonotype was seen a handful of times. The V gene is TRBV18, the J gene TRBJ2-5; possible D gene TRBD2, 6 bases. Germline V lookup: CDR1 KGHSH, CDR2 LQKENI. Between the trimmed V and J ends, which lost 2 bases and 3 bases, there was a span of 10 bases. The CDR3 length is 14 residues. The CDR3 here is CASSPGWGEETQYF. The CDR3 coding sequence is TGTGCCAGCTCACCAGGCTGGGGGGAAGAGACCCAGTACTTC. The full variable domain, its missing parts supplied by reference TRBV18 and TRBJ2-5, is NAGVMQNPRHLVRRRGQEARLRCSPMKGHSHVYWYRQLPEEGLKFMVYLQKENIIDESGMPKERFSAEFPKEGPSILRIQQVVRGDSAAYFCASSPGWGEETQYFGPGTRLLVL.

The rearrangement joins TRBV5-1 to TRBJ2-5; D uncertain. The CDR3 loop spans 13 amino acids. CDR1 SGHRS and CDR2 YFSETQ come from the germline V gene. With 3 bases removed from V and 1 base from J, the gap between germline ends came to 7 bases. The CDR3 DNA sequence: TGCGCCAGCAGCTCGGTTCTCCAAGAGACCCAGTACTTC. Its translation is CASSSVLQETQYF.

The chain combines TRBV25-1 with TRBJ1-6; TRBD1 matches 10 bases. The CDR3 runs to 16 residues. The V gene end was trimmed by 0 bases and the J gene end by 11 bases; junction bases not matched to a gene: 7. Germline V lookup: CDR1 MGHDK, CDR2 SYGVNS. CDR3 sequence reads: CASSEYPPGQGPPLHF. CDR3 nucleotides: TGTGCCAGCAGTGAATATCCACCGGGACAGGGGCCACCCCTCCACTTT.

This clonotype has more than one count but fewer than ten. This sequence joins TRBV29-1 and TRBJ2-7, with 9 bases lining up with TRBD2. Germline lookup yields CDR1 SQVTM and CDR2 ANQGSEA. CDR3 size: 13 residues. Trimming took 4 bases from V and 6 from J; bases not matched to a gene: 7. The chain's CDR3 is CSVGSGRNLEQYF. Written as DNA, the CDR3 is TGCAGCGTTGGAAGCGGGAGGAACCTCGAGCAGTACTTC.

V is TRBV24-1 and J is TRBJ2-2; D is perhaps TRBD1 (6 bases). Per the germline V gene, CDR1 is KGHDR and CDR2 is SFDVKD. Trimming took off 7 bases at V and 5 bases at J, with 13 bases between the two ends. The CDR3 runs 14 residues. CDR3 protein: CATSTRQETGELFF. The CDR3 DNA sequence: TGTGCCACCAGCACCCGACAGGAAACCGGGGAGCTGTTTTTT.

V gene TRBV29-1 combines with J gene TRBJ2-2, with TRBD2 matching over 11 bases. The CDR3 contains 15 residues. Losses at the gene ends were 6 bases for V and 6 bases for J; bases not matched to a gene: 9. Germline CDR1 is SQVTM and CDR2 is ANQGSEA. DNA of the CDR3: TGCAGCGTCGCTTGGACTAGCGGGTTGTCCGGGGAGCTGTTTTTT. Protein sequence: CSVAWTSGLSGELFF.

J is TRBJ2-3 and V is TRBV11-1; 13 positions agree with TRBD2. V was pared by 4 bases and J by 3 bases, with 10 bases of the junction left unmatched. The germline V gene encodes CDR1 SGHAT and CDR2 FQDESV (reference sequence). CDR3 length equals 18 residues. The CDR3 bases are TGTGCCAGCAGCTACCCCTTGGGACTAGCGGGGATTACAGATACGCAGTATTTT. Translating gives CASSYPLGLAGITDTQYF.

In this sample, this clonotype turned up a few times. The chain joins TRBV18 to TRBJ2-7, with TRBD1 identical over 9 bases. Germline CDR1 reads KGHSH; CDR2 reads LQKENI. The CDR3 loop spans 15 amino acids. Germline trimming cut 6 bases from V and 2 bases from J; bases unmatched to any gene: 8. CDR3 loop: CASSRLGTGPYEQYF. CDR3 coding DNA: TGTGCCAGCTCCCGGCTGGGGACAGGGCCCTACGAGCAGTACTTC. Variable domain in full (rest from reference TRBV18 and TRBJ2-7): NAGVMQNPRHLVRRRGQEARLRCSPMKGHSHVYWYRQLPEEGLKFMVYLQKENIIDESGMPKERFSAEFPKEGPSILRIQQVVRGDSAAYFCASSRLGTGPYEQYFGPGTRLTVT.

The rearrangement joins TRBV7-2 to TRBJ1-2; perhaps TRBD1 as D (5 bases). This CDR3 has 16 residues. The germline CDR1 and CDR2 sequences are SGHTA and FQGNSA. Trimming removed 5 bases at V and 2 bases at J, with 18 bases between. The CDR3 here is CASSPGGEYLNYGYTF. DNA for the CDR3: TGTGCCAGCAGCCCAGGAGGGGAGTATTTGAACTATGGCTACACCTTC.

The chain recombines TRBV12-3 or TRBV12-4 with TRBJ2-7, with D possibly TRBD1 on 5 matching bases. CDR3 length equals 13 residues. V was cut by 4 bases and J by 3 bases, with 10 bases left in between. In nucleotides, the CDR3 is TGTGCCAGCAGTTCTCCAGGGTACTACGAGCAGTACTTC. It codes for CASSSPGYYEQYF.